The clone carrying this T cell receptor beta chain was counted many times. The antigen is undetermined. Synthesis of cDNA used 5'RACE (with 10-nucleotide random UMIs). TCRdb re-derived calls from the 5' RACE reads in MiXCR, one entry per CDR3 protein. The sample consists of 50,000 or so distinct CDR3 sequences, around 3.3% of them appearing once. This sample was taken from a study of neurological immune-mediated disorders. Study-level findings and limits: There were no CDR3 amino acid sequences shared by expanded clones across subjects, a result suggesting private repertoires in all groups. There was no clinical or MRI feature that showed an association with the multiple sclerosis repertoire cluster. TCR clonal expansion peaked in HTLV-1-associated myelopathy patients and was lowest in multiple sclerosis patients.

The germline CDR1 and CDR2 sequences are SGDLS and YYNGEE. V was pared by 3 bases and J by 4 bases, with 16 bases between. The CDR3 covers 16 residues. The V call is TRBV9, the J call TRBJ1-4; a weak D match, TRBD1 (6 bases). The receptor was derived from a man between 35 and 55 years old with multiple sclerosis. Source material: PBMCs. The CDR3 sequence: CASSAGQTVYNEKLFF. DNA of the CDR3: TGTGCCAGCAGCGCCGGACAGACTGTGTATAATGAAAAACTGTTTTTT.